These T cell receptor beta chains were read from a single sample in a study of shared clonotypes between healthy human individuals. Clones were sequenced by immunoSEQ multiplex PCR, and TCRdb holds only the in-frame ones, with some missing. The sample yields around 1.9 million clones, 90% to 95% seen once. The sequencing input was naive CD8+ T cells from PBMCs. The receptor set was obtained from a man younger than 35 in good health. Some clones in this sample may be carry-over from other donors' samples. Each CDR3 is given with its conserved first and last residue. D genes are given only for firm matches. Some rows mark clone size as missing; the rest say once, few, many or name a class of expanded clone.

V gene: TRBV27; J gene: TRBJ2-7; clone size: NA; D gene: TRBD2; CDR3 DNA: TGTGCCAGCAGCTCCGGGGTCATGGTGGGCGGGAGGCTCTACGAGCAGTACTTC; CDR3 protein: CASSSGVMVGGRLYEQYF
V gene: TRBV9; J gene: TRBJ1-5; clone size: NA; D gene: TRBD1; CDR3 DNA: TGTGCCAGCAGCGCCGGGGACAGGGGCAATCAGCCCCAGCATTTT; CDR3 protein: CASSAGDRGNQPQHF
V gene: TRBV4-1; J gene: TRBJ2-7; clone size: NA; D gene: TRBD2; CDR3 DNA: TGCGCCAGCAGCCCCGGGGGGGGAGCCTTGGGCGAGCAGTACTTC; CDR3 protein: CASSPGGGALGEQYF
V gene: TRBV27; J gene: TRBJ2-2; clone size: NA; D gene: NA; CDR3 DNA: TGTGCCAGCAGTTTAATGGGGAAGACCGGGGAGCTGTTTTTT; CDR3 protein: CASSLMGKTGELFF
V gene: TRBV14; J gene: TRBJ2-5; clone size: NA; D gene: TRBD2; CDR3 DNA: TGTGCCAGCAGCCATCGGGGGGTCGAGGAGACCCAGTACTTC; CDR3 protein: CASSHRGVEETQYF
V gene: TRBV7-9; J gene: TRBJ2-7; clone size: NA; D gene: TRBD2; CDR3 DNA: TGTGCCAGCAGCCCCGGACTAGCGGGAGTAGCCTACGAGCAGTACTTC; CDR3 protein: CASSPGLAGVAYEQYF
V gene: TRBV4-1; J gene: TRBJ1-1; clone size: NA; D gene: TRBD1; CDR3 DNA: TGCGCCAGCAGCCAAATCACAGGGGGCGGCCCTGAAGCTTTCTTT; CDR3 protein: CASSQITGGGPEAFF
V gene: TRBV7-2; J gene: TRBJ2-7; clone size: NA; D gene: TRBD2; CDR3 DNA: TGTGCCAGCAGCGAAACCGGGACTAGCGGGAGGGCCAGGGAGCAGTACTTC; CDR3 protein: CASSETGTSGRAREQYF
V gene: TRBV30; J gene: TRBJ1-6; clone size: NA; D gene: NA; CDR3 DNA: TGTGCCTGGAGTGGGGCAGCCCTCCACTTT; CDR3 protein: CAWSGAALHF
V gene: TRBV27; J gene: TRBJ2-7; clone size: NA; D gene: NA; CDR3 DNA: TGTGCCAGCAGTTTAGGGGTCCTCTACGAGCAGTACTTC; CDR3 protein: CASSLGVLYEQYF
V gene: TRBV30; J gene: TRBJ2-2; clone size: NA; D gene: NA; CDR3 DNA: TGTGCCTGGAGTGCAGGGAACACCGGGGAGCTGTTTTTT; CDR3 protein: CAWSAGNTGELFF
V gene: TRBV13; J gene: TRBJ1-1; clone size: NA; D gene: TRBD1; CDR3 DNA: TGTGCCAGCAGATGGGGACAGGGGGAGTATTACACTGAAGCTTTCTTT; CDR3 protein: CASRWGQGEYYTEAFF
V gene: TRBV5-1; J gene: TRBJ1-2; clone size: NA; D gene: NA; CDR3 DNA: TGCGCCAGCAGCGTTCGGACACCCCCGGGGAACTATGGCTACACCTTC; CDR3 protein: CASSVRTPPGNYGYTF
V gene: TRBV4-1; J gene: TRBJ1-1; clone size: NA; D gene: NA; CDR3 DNA: TGCGCCAGCAGCCAACCCGCGGAATTTTTTAACACTGAAGCTTTCTTT; CDR3 protein: CASSQPAEFFNTEAFF
V gene: TRBV10-3; J gene: TRBJ1-5; clone size: NA; D gene: TRBD1; CDR3 DNA: TGTGCCATCAGTGAGTCGGGGGACAGGGGACAGCCCCAGCATTTT; CDR3 protein: CAISESGDRGQPQHF
V gene: TRBV15; J gene: TRBJ1-1; clone size: NA; D gene: NA; CDR3 DNA: TGTGCCACCAGCGTGACACCACACATGAACACTGAAGCTTTCTTT; CDR3 protein: CATSVTPHMNTEAFF
V gene: TRBV9; J gene: TRBJ2-2; clone size: NA; D gene: TRBD2; CDR3 DNA: TGTGCCAGCAGCGTAGCAATCGGGACTACGGCCGGGGAGCTGTTTTTT; CDR3 protein: CASSVAIGTTAGELFF
V gene: TRBV4-1; J gene: TRBJ2-6; clone size: NA; D gene: NA; CDR3 DNA: TGCGCCAGCAGCCCCCAACCCTCTGGGGCCAACGTCCTGACTTTC; CDR3 protein: CASSPQPSGANVLTF
V gene: TRBV7-9; J gene: TRBJ1-4; clone size: NA; D gene: NA; CDR3 DNA: TGTGCCAGCAGCCCATCCAAATCTGAAAAACTGTTTTTT; CDR3 protein: CASSPSKSEKLFF
V gene: TRBV4-1; J gene: TRBJ2-1; clone size: once; D gene: NA; CDR3 DNA: TGCGCCAGCAGCCCCAACGGCCCCCCGTTGGGGTACAATGAGCAGTTCTTC; CDR3 protein: CASSPNGPPLGYNEQFF
V gene: TRBV27; J gene: TRBJ2-7; clone size: NA; D gene: TRBD1; CDR3 DNA: TGTGCCAGCAGTTTCGGACAGGGGAGCTTTCAGCAGTACTTC; CDR3 protein: CASSFGQGSFQQYF
V gene: TRBV7-9; J gene: TRBJ2-5; clone size: NA; D gene: NA; CDR3 DNA: TGTGCCAGCAGCTTAGTGTCGAGGGAGGAGACCCAGTACTTC; CDR3 protein: CASSLVSREETQYF
V gene: TRBV7-2; J gene: TRBJ1-5; clone size: NA; D gene: NA; CDR3 DNA: TGTGCCAGCAGCTTAGAGGTGAATCAGCCCCAGCATTTT; CDR3 protein: CASSLEVNQPQHF
V gene: TRBV25-1; J gene: TRBJ2-1; clone size: NA; D gene: TRBD1; CDR3 DNA: TGTGCCAGCAGTGACCGGGACAGACTCTACAATGAGCAGTTCTTC; CDR3 protein: CASSDRDRLYNEQFF
V gene: TRBV7-5; J gene: TRBJ2-5; clone size: NA; D gene: NA; CDR3 DNA: TGTGTCAGAAGCGCCTGGACAGTACAGACCCAGTACTTC; CDR3 protein: CVRSAWTVQTQYF
V gene: TRBV27; J gene: TRBJ2-7; clone size: NA; D gene: TRBD2; CDR3 DNA: TGTGCCAGCAACCTTAAGCGGGAGGGCCCCTCCTACGAGCAGTACTTC; CDR3 protein: CASNLKREGPSYEQYF
V gene: TRBV4-3; J gene: TRBJ1-1; clone size: NA; D gene: NA; CDR3 DNA: TGCGCCAGCAGCCAAGATACAGGGCGCTCGACTGAAGCTTTCTTT; CDR3 protein: CASSQDTGRSTEAFF
V gene: TRBV15; J gene: TRBJ2-7; clone size: NA; D gene: NA; CDR3 DNA: TGTGCCACCAGCAGAGAAGGGCAGGGGACCTACGAGCAGTACTTC; CDR3 protein: CATSREGQGTYEQYF
V gene: TRBV6-5; J gene: TRBJ1-2; clone size: NA; D gene: NA; CDR3 DNA: TGTGCCAGCAGCCCCCGGGGGGGGAAGTATGGCTACACCTTC; CDR3 protein: CASSPRGGKYGYTF
V gene: TRBV7-9; J gene: TRBJ2-3; clone size: NA; D gene: TRBD2; CDR3 DNA: TGTGCCAGCAGCTACCTAGCGGCACAGCTCACAGATACGCAGTATTTT; CDR3 protein: CASSYLAAQLTDTQYF
V gene: TRBV6-5; J gene: TRBJ2-1; clone size: NA; D gene: TRBD2; CDR3 DNA: TGTGCCAGCAGTTTTGACCTTAGCGGGGTCAATGAGCAGTTCTTC; CDR3 protein: CASSFDLSGVNEQFF
V gene: TRBV7-9; J gene: TRBJ2-2; clone size: once; D gene: TRBD1; CDR3 DNA: TGTGCCAGCAGCTCCAGGACAGGGGAAAGGGCCGGGGAGCTGTTTTTT; CDR3 protein: CASSSRTGERAGELFF
V gene: TRBV5-1; J gene: TRBJ2-3; clone size: NA; D gene: NA; CDR3 DNA: TGCGCCAGCAGCTTGGTTCGCGGGGATACGCAGTATTTT; CDR3 protein: CASSLVRGDTQYF
V gene: TRBV7-9; J gene: TRBJ2-5; clone size: NA; D gene: NA; CDR3 DNA: TGTGCCAGCAGCTCATTCGTTTTGGAAGAGACCCAGTACTTC; CDR3 protein: CASSSFVLEETQYF
V gene: TRBV5-4; J gene: TRBJ2-1; clone size: NA; D gene: TRBD2; CDR3 DNA: TGTGCCAGCAGCGGCCTAGCGGGAGACCCCCCTAGCAATGAGCAGTTCTTC; CDR3 protein: CASSGLAGDPPSNEQFF
V gene: TRBV14; J gene: TRBJ1-4; clone size: NA; D gene: TRBD1; CDR3 DNA: TGTGCCAGCAGCGAAACACAGGGGGTTAATGAAAAACTGTTTTTT; CDR3 protein: CASSETQGVNEKLFF
V gene: TRBV19; J gene: TRBJ1-5; clone size: NA; D gene: NA; CDR3 DNA: TGTGCCAGTAGTATCAGGGAGAACGTCAATCAGCCCCAGCATTTT; CDR3 protein: CASSIRENVNQPQHF
V gene: TRBV14; J gene: TRBJ1-2; clone size: NA; D gene: NA; CDR3 DNA: TGTGCCAGCAGCCAAGATCTAGGGGGTACTGGTGGCTACACCTTC; CDR3 protein: CASSQDLGGTGGYTF
V gene: TRBV10-2; J gene: TRBJ2-4; clone size: once; D gene: TRBD1; CDR3 DNA: TGCGCCAGCACGCGGGACAGGGCGGACATTCAGTACTTC; CDR3 protein: CASTRDRADIQYF
V gene: TRBV6-5; J gene: TRBJ2-7; clone size: NA; D gene: TRBD2; CDR3 DNA: TGTGCCAGCAGTTACTCGGCGGCTAGCGGCCAGTACGAGCAGTACTTC; CDR3 protein: CASSYSAASGQYEQYF
V gene: TRBV29-1; J gene: TRBJ1-2; clone size: once; D gene: TRBD1; CDR3 DNA: TGCAGCATCCCAGGAGCAGGGGGGGACTATGGCTACACCTTC; CDR3 protein: CSIPGAGGDYGYTF
V gene: TRBV5-4; J gene: TRBJ2-7; clone size: NA; D gene: NA; CDR3 DNA: TGTGCCAGCAGCTTGAGTGGGCCCTTCGACGAGCAGTACTTC; CDR3 protein: CASSLSGPFDEQYF
V gene: TRBV5-6; J gene: TRBJ2-7; clone size: NA; D gene: NA; CDR3 DNA: TGTGCCAGCAGCTTGGGTGGGACATCTTACGAGCAGTACTTC; CDR3 protein: CASSLGGTSYEQYF
V gene: TRBV11-2; J gene: TRBJ1-3; clone size: NA; D gene: NA; CDR3 DNA: TGTGCCAGCAGCCCGACTAGGATCTCTGGAAACACCATATATTTT; CDR3 protein: CASSPTRISGNTIYF
V gene: TRBV18; J gene: TRBJ2-4; clone size: NA; D gene: NA; CDR3 DNA: TGTGCCAGCTCACCATTAGGGACTGCCGAGGGCATTCAGTACTTC; CDR3 protein: CASSPLGTAEGIQYF
V gene: TRBV19; J gene: TRBJ1-1; clone size: NA; D gene: NA; CDR3 DNA: TGTGCCAGTAGTTCAGGGGTTTTCGGGAACACTGAAGCTTTCTTT; CDR3 protein: CASSSGVFGNTEAFF
V gene: TRBV5-6; J gene: TRBJ1-3; clone size: NA; D gene: NA; CDR3 DNA: TGTGCCAGCAGCTTTGGGGTCAGCAGGCATGGAAACACCATATATTTT; CDR3 protein: CASSFGVSRHGNTIYF
V gene: TRBV7-9; J gene: TRBJ2-1; clone size: once; D gene: TRBD2; CDR3 DNA: TGTGCCAGCAGCTCGACGACTAGCGGCATTACGTGGGAGCAGTTCTTC; CDR3 protein: CASSSTTSGITWEQFF
V gene: TRBV27; J gene: TRBJ2-2; clone size: NA; D gene: NA; CDR3 DNA: TGTGCCAGCAGTTTATCGAGGGGCACCGGGGAGCTGTTTTTT; CDR3 protein: CASSLSRGTGELFF
V gene: TRBV5-1; J gene: TRBJ2-1; clone size: NA; D gene: NA; CDR3 DNA: TGCGCCAGCAGCTTTGGGGGCAATGAGCAGTTCTTC; CDR3 protein: CASSFGGNEQFF
V gene: TRBV6-6; J gene: TRBJ1-3; clone size: NA; D gene: TRBD1; CDR3 DNA: TGTGCCAGCAGTTTATATACAGGGGGCTCTGGAAACACCATATATTTT; CDR3 protein: CASSLYTGGSGNTIYF
V gene: TRBV27; J gene: TRBJ2-1; clone size: NA; D gene: TRBD2; CDR3 DNA: TGTGCCAGCAGTCCCCGCCGGGGGCGGGAGGATGAGCAGTTCTTC; CDR3 protein: CASSPRRGREDEQFF
V gene: TRBV7-3; J gene: TRBJ2-1; clone size: NA; D gene: TRBD2; CDR3 DNA: TGTGCCAGCAGCTTAATAGCTCCTAGCGGGAGGTCCTACAATGAGCAGTTCTTC; CDR3 protein: CASSLIAPSGRSYNEQFF
V gene: TRBV30; J gene: TRBJ2-1; clone size: NA; D gene: NA; CDR3 DNA: TGTGCCTGGAGTGTACTGAGCTCCTACAATGAGCAGTTCTTC; CDR3 protein: CAWSVLSSYNEQFF
V gene: TRBV28; J gene: TRBJ2-1; clone size: NA; D gene: TRBD2; CDR3 DNA: TGTGCCAGCAGTTTCTACGGACTAGCGGGAGGGCCCAGCAATGAGCAGTTCTTC; CDR3 protein: CASSFYGLAGGPSNEQFF
V gene: TRBV5-1; J gene: TRBJ2-2; clone size: NA; D gene: TRBD2; CDR3 DNA: TGCGCCAGCAGCTCCCCGGGACTAGTAATGTCTCGTGGCGGGGAGCTGTTTTTT; CDR3 protein: CASSSPGLVMSRGGELFF
V gene: TRBV28; J gene: TRBJ2-1; clone size: NA; D gene: TRBD2; CDR3 DNA: TGTGCCAGCAGTTTATTGCTAGCGGGAGATCTAGACAATGAGCAGTTCTTC; CDR3 protein: CASSLLLAGDLDNEQFF